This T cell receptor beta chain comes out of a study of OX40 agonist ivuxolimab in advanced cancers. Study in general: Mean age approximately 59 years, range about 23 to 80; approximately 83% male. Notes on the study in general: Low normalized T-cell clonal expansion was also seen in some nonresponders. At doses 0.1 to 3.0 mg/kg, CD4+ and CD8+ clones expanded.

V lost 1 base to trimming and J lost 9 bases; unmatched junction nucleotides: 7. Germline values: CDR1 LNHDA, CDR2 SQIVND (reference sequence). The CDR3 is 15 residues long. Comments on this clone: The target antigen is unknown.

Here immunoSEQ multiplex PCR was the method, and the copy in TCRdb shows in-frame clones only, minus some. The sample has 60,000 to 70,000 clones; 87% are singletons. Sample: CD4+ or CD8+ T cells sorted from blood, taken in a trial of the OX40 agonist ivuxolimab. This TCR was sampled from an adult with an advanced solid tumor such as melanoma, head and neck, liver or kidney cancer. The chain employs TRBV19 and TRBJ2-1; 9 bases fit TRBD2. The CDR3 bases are TGTGCCAGTAGTATAGCGCTAGCGGGACTCACTGAGCAGTTCTTC. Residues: CASSIALAGLTEQFF.